The entry below gives a single TCR beta chain sequence along with its context. Germline V gives CDR1 MNHEY, CDR2 SVGEGT. This CDR3 is 17 amino acids long. Losses at the gene ends were 2 bases for V and 5 bases for J; bases not matched to a gene: 5. This specimen belongs to a study of blood T cell repertoires in COVID-19. Across the study: T cells, B-cell-depleted T cells, or PBMCs provided the cDNA or gDNA that served as material.

The method was immunoSEQ multiplex PCR; TCRdb's version includes in-frame clones alone and lacks a portion of them. This sample has 300,000 or so clones, with about 82% found just once. This sequence was found in a woman aged 45-60 years with active or convalescent COVID-19. This chain links TRBV6-2 or TRBV6-3 with TRBJ2-2; 13 nucleotides match TRBD2. Sequenced: peripheral blood. CDR3 in amino acids: CASSYHGLAGVTGELFF. DNA of the CDR3: TGTGCCAGCAGTTACCACGGACTAGCGGGAGTAACCGGGGAGCTGTTTTTT.